One and the same sample provided the 17 T cell receptor beta chains below, sequenced in a study of blood T cells in healthy people across ages. PCR was performed a second time for about 7 to 12 cycles using a sample-barcoded 5' primer and a J-beta primer mix. Via MiXCR, TCRdb re-called the 5' RACE reads, giving one row per CDR3 protein. The table shows about 800,000 distinct CDR3 sequences, with just under 25% occurring only once. Another study also made use of these data, one on T cells of mothers and their children.

What was sequenced was blood. The receptors shown here come from a boy between 10 and 17 years old in good health.

A remark on this clonotype: The germline gene is not matched at one end of the junction; a read error may be the cause. This chain uses TRBV20-1 with TRBJ1-1, with D tentatively TRBD1 (6 bases). CDR1 is DFQATT, CDR2 SNEGSKA, per germline (reference sequence). This CDR3 region has 16 residues. The CDR3 loop is CGARDTGRGPGTEAFF. The DNA of the CDR3 is TGCGGTGCTAGAGATACAGGTCGGGGGCCGGGGACTGAAGCTTTCTTT.

The gene calls are TRBV11-1 and TRBJ2-3, with TRBD2 identical over 13 bases. Germline CDR1 and CDR2: SGHAT and FQDESV (reference sequence). With 5 bases clipped from V and 6 bases from J, the junction kept 11 bases outside the gene matches. CDR3 length equals 17 residues. CDR3 nucleotide sequence: TGTGCCAGCAGCCGCCGAACTAGCGGGAGGGCCGGGGATACGCAGTATTTT. It is translated as CASSRRTSGRAGDTQYF.

The gene calls are TRBV29-1 and TRBJ2-5; D ambiguous. The germline CDR1 and CDR2 sequences are SQVTM and ANQGSEA. Trimming left V 4 bases short and J 2 bases short, with 14 bases between. This CDR3 is 14 amino acids long. CDR3 residues: CSVVGRKIQETQYF. In nucleotides, the CDR3 is TGCAGCGTTGTCGGCCGCAAGATTCAAGAGACCCAGTACTTC.

CDR3 protein: CASSSDPFMGYGYTF. In DNA, the CDR3 is TGTGCCAGCAGCTCGGACCCCTTCATGGGCTATGGCTACACCTTC. The V call is TRBV11-1, the J call TRBJ1-2; D gene uncertain. From germline, CDR1 is SGHAT and CDR2 FQDESV (reference sequence). The CDR3 sequence is 15 residues long. Trimming took off 4 bases at V and 4 bases at J, with 16 bases between the two ends.

There are a few counts of this clonotype. At one boundary the junction diverges from the germline segment, which might be a read error. The chain couples TRBV11-2 to TRBJ2-6, with D hard to call. The CDR3 contains 16 residues. The germline CDR1 and CDR2 sequences are SGHAT and FQNNGV. The CDR3 DNA sequence: TGTGCCCGCAGCTTAGTGGCCAGATCTGGGGCCAACGTCCTGACTTTC. It specifies CARSLVARSGANVLTF.

The V gene is TRBV9, the J gene TRBJ1-6; 7 positions match TRBD1. The CDR3 runs 15 residues. V trimming: 5 bases; J trimming: 10 bases; junction bases outside the gene matches: 12. Germline V gives CDR1 SGDLS, CDR2 YYNGEE. In nucleotides, the CDR3 is TGTGCCAGCAGTTACTCCGGGACAGTAGTATCACCCCTCCACTTT. Translated: CASSYSGTVVSPLHF.

The chain employs TRBV20-1 and TRBJ2-7; D not certain. Germline loops: CDR1 DFQATT, CDR2 SNEGSKA (reference sequence). The CDR3 contains 12 residues. V was pared by 6 bases and J by 3 bases, with 12 bases between. CDR3 in amino acids: CSAPADGYEQYF. The DNA of the CDR3 is TGCAGTGCACCCGCGGACGGCTACGAGCAGTACTTC.

This clonotype was seen only a few times. V gene TRBV14 combines with J gene TRBJ1-1; TRBD1 aligns across 8 bases. This CDR3 has 15 amino acids. Trimming at V came to 4 bases and at J to 0 bases, leaving 4 bases not matched to a gene. Germline values: CDR1 SGHDN, CDR2 FVKESK. The CDR3 DNA follows: TGTGCCAGCAGCCCGTTGACAGGGGTGAACACTGAAGCTTTCTTT. It specifies CASSPLTGVNTEAFF.

This clonotype came up a few times. The chain carries TRBV20-1 and TRBJ2-7; no clear D. The length of the CDR3 is 13 residues. The germline gives CDR1 DFQATT, CDR2 SNEGSKA (reference sequence). The V and J ends lost 2 bases and 1 base respectively, with 9 bases between them. The CDR3 loop reads CSARMVNSYEQYF. CDR3 nucleotide sequence: TGCAGTGCTAGAATGGTCAATTCCTACGAGCAGTACTTC.

The genes are TRBV21-1 and TRBJ2-5; TRBD2, the table's D call, lacks a check against the DNA. TRBV21-1 has pseudogene status. The CDR3 runs 19 residues. In nucleotides, the CDR3 is TGTGCCAGCAGCAGAACCTCGGGAGTTGGGTACGACACGGGAGAGACCCAGTACTTC. Translating gives CASSRTSGVGYDTGETQYF.

The rearrangement uses TRBV6-6 and TRBJ1-5; 7 nucleotides align to TRBD1. V shed 10 bases, J shed 1 base, and the junction held 10 bases outside the gene matches. The CDR3 consists of 15 residues. In germline, CDR1 is MNHNY, CDR2 SVGAGI (reference sequence). CDR3 bases: TGTGCCACCACAAGACAGGGAAGGAGCAATCAGCCCCAGCATTTT. It translates to CATTRQGRSNQPQHF.

This clonotype has more than one count but fewer than ten. This chain connects TRBV20-1 to TRBJ2-2; weak D call: TRBD2 (5 bases). Germline values: CDR1 DFQATT, CDR2 SNEGSKA (reference sequence). The CDR3 spans 12 residues. The CDR3 DNA follows: TGCAGCGGGAAGAAGAACACCGGGGAGCTGTTTTTT. Encoded protein: CSGKKNTGELFF.

This chain joins TRBV3-1 and TRBJ2-2; TRBD2 agrees at 9 bases. Germline V gives CDR1 LGHDT, CDR2 YNNKEL (reference sequence). V trimming: 6 bases; J trimming: 0 bases; junction bases outside the gene matches: 5. The CDR3 runs to 16 residues. CDR3 amino acids: CASREAGGSNTGELFF. CDR3 bases: TGTGCCAGCAGAGAGGCGGGGGGGTCGAACACCGGGGAGCTGTTTTTT.

This clonotype was seen only a few times. V is TRBV9 and J is TRBJ1-2, with 10 positions matching TRBD1. CDR1 is SGDLS and CDR2 is YYNGEE in the germline V gene. This CDR3 is 15 amino acids long. V shed 4 bases and J 4 bases; nucleotides not matched to a gene: 7. The CDR3 bases are TGTGCCAGCAGCCAAGGACAGGGGGAGACCTATGGCTACACCTTC. This gives the protein CASSQGQGETYGYTF.

This clonotype has just a few counts. The chain carries TRBV20-1 and TRBJ2-5; no firm D call. This CDR3 has 14 amino acids. V lost 0 bases, J lost 2 bases, and 10 bases lay in between. Germline CDR1 is DFQATT and CDR2 is SNEGSKA (reference sequence). CDR3 region: CSARDLANQETQYF. The CDR3 DNA sequence: TGCAGTGCTAGAGATCTCGCAAATCAAGAGACCCAGTACTTC.

The genes are TRBV28 and TRBJ2-5; 8 positions match TRBD2. CDR1 and CDR2 from the germline V gene are MDHEN and SYDVKM. V lost 0 bases, J lost 5 bases, and 2 bases stayed unmatched. The CDR3 extends over 14 amino acids. Here the CDR3 DNA reads TGTGCCAGCAGTTTATGGGGGACTAGGGAGACCCAGTACTTC. Amino acids: CASSLWGTRETQYF.

The chain joins TRBV6-2 or TRBV6-3 to TRBJ2-2; 8 nucleotides agree with TRBD2. The germline V gene encodes CDR1 MNHEY and CDR2 SVGEGT. Trimming took 0 bases from V and 7 from J; bases not matched to a gene: 10. CDR3 length: 17 residues. The CDR3, as DNA: TGTGCCAGCAGTTACTCGACGTCTAGCGGGCTCTTCGGGGAGCTGTTTTTT. Protein product: CASSYSTSSGLFGELFF.